Listed here are 32 T cell receptor beta chains from one sample, sequenced in a study of T cells in localized non-small cell lung cancer. Clones were sequenced by immunoSEQ multiplex PCR, and TCRdb holds only the in-frame ones, with some missing. This sample has 1,300 or so clones; roughly 20% occur once, and the top ten carry under 15%. Material: normal lung tissue next to the tumor, obtained before any cancer treatment. The origin of the receptors is a male donor aged 60 or over with stage III squamous cell lung carcinoma.

The rearrangement joins TRBV9 to TRBJ1-1; D is unclear. The V gene lost 7 bases and the J gene lost 0 bases, with 10 bases spanning the gap. CDR1 SGDLS and CDR2 YYNGEE come from the germline V gene. The CDR3 extends over 13 amino acids. CDR3 in DNA: TGTGCCAGCGGACTCGGGCTGAACACTGAAGCTTTCTTT. Its translation is CASGLGLNTEAFF.

V gene TRBV11-3 combines with J gene TRBJ1-2; TRBD1 matches 10 bases. The CDR3 spans 14 residues. Germline CDR1 is SGHNT and CDR2 is YENEEA. The junction had 7 bases not matched to a gene; V was cut back by 4 bases and J by 8 bases. CDR3 bases: TGTGCCAGCAGCTCGGACAGGGGGTCTCGGGGCTACACCTTC. It codes for CASSSDRGSRGYTF.

The rearrangement joins TRBV6-8 to TRBJ1-6; 8 bases map to TRBD1. V lost 8 bases, J lost 7 bases, and 7 bases stayed unmatched. The CDR3 runs 14 residues. The V gene's germline CDR1 is MNHGY and CDR2 SAAAGT. The CDR3 DNA reads as TGTGCCAGCGCCCCGGACAGGGTGAATTCACCCCTCCACTTT. Encoded protein: CASAPDRVNSPLHF.

In this sample, this clone turned up a few times. The genes are TRBV28 and TRBJ1-5; 9 bases agree with TRBD1. V was clipped by 3 bases and J by 5 bases; unmatched bases: 5. This CDR3 has 15 amino acids. In germline, CDR1 is MDHEN, CDR2 SYDVKM. The CDR3 loop reads CASSFRDRAYQPQHF. CDR3 nucleotides: TGTGCCAGCAGTTTTCGGGACAGGGCATATCAGCCCCAGCATTTT.

This clone rates as large. V is TRBV19 and J is TRBJ2-6; possible D gene TRBD2, 5 bases. With 5 bases removed from V and 0 bases from J, the gap between germline ends came to 11 bases. CDR1 is LNHDA, CDR2 SQIVND, per germline (reference sequence). This CDR3 region has 16 residues. The CDR3 sequence: CASSLPAGSGANVLTF. The CDR3 bases are TGTGCCAGTAGTCTCCCGGCGGGCTCTGGGGCCAACGTCCTGACTTTC. Supplemented by reference TRBV19 and TRBJ2-6, the full variable domain reads DGGITQSPKYLFRKEGQNVTLSCEQNLNHDAMYWYRQDPGQGLRLIYYSQIVNDFQKGDIAEGYSVSREKKESFPLTVTSAQKNPTAFYLCASSLPAGSGANVLTFGAGSRLTVL.

This clone has more than one count but fewer than ten. The chain couples TRBV11-3 to TRBJ1-2, with D possibly TRBD1 on 5 matching bases. This CDR3 spans 14 amino acids. The germline gives CDR1 SGHNT, CDR2 YENEEA. V shed 4 bases and J shed 1 base, with 10 bases lying between them. The CDR3 DNA reads TGTGCCAGCAGCTCGGGACCGAGTAACTATGGCTACACCTTC. Amino acid sequence: CASSSGPSNYGYTF.

The V call is TRBV10-2, the J call TRBJ1-1; no clear D. V was pared by 1 base and J by 1 base, with 13 bases between. CDR1 is WSHSY, CDR2 SAAADI, per germline. The CDR3 covers 16 residues. The CDR3 region has the DNA TGCGCCAGCAGTGAGTTGCACAGAGGCCCGAACACTGAAGCTTTCTTT. It translates to CASSELHRGPNTEAFF.

This chain joins TRBV29-1 and TRBJ2-1, with 11 bases matching TRBD1. V was clipped by 6 bases and J by 6 bases; unmatched bases: 10. Germline V CDR1 and CDR2: SQVTM, ANQGSEA. This CDR3 spans 15 amino acids. In DNA form, the CDR3 reads TGCAGCGTGGGGCTTTCCGGGACAGGGGGCAATGAGCAGTTCTTC. It codes for CSVGLSGTGGNEQFF.

V usage is TRBV11-3 and J usage is TRBJ2-2, with D hard to call. Germline V gene data show CDR1 as SGHNT and CDR2 as YENEEA. Between the trimmed V and J ends, which lost 1 base and 2 bases, there was a span of 11 bases. The CDR3 consists of 16 residues. CDR3 DNA sequence: TGTGCCAGCAGCTTAGGACCGGGTCGTAACACCGGGGAGCTGTTTTTT. Translating gives CASSLGPGRNTGELFF.

The genes are TRBV6-8 and TRBJ1-6; TRBD1 agrees at 7 bases. Germline V gene data show CDR1 as MNHGY and CDR2 as SAAAGT. The junction had 6 bases not matched to a gene; V was cut back by 5 bases and J by 11 bases. The CDR3 contains 13 residues. The CDR3 here is CASSQGVGTPLHF. DNA of the CDR3: TGTGCCAGCAGTCAGGGGGTCGGGACACCCCTCCACTTT.

This clone was detected a few times. Written as DNA, the CDR3 is TGTGCCTGGAGTGAGACTAGCGGAGGGAATGAGCAGTTCTTC. The encoded protein is CAWSETSGGNEQFF. The rearrangement uses TRBV30 and TRBJ2-1; 9 bases map to TRBD2. Trimming cost V 1 base and J 7 bases; bases outside gene matches: 5. The CDR3 has 14 amino acids. Germline values: CDR1 GTSNPN, CDR2 SVGIG (reference sequence).

This clone turned up a few times. The V call is TRBV30, the J call TRBJ2-5; D gene unclear. Trimming took 2 bases from V and 7 from J, leaving 20 bases between them. The germline V gene has CDR1 GTSNPN and CDR2 SVGIG (reference sequence). This CDR3 comprises 15 residues. The CDR3 loop reads CAWSKAATGYGTQYF. The CDR3 nucleotides read TGTGCCTGGAGTAAGGCCGCCACTGGGTACGGGACCCAGTACTTC.

This clone was counted between two and nine times. J is TRBJ1-2 and V is TRBV6-8, with 7 positions matching TRBD1. The CDR3 contains 14 residues. Germline CDR1 is MNHGY and CDR2 is SAAAGT. The J segment lost 4 bases and the V segment lost 6 bases, leaving 8 bases of the junction unmatched. The CDR3 reads CASSADRAPYGYTF. CDR3 nucleotides: TGTGCCAGCAGCGCCGACAGGGCCCCCTATGGCTACACCTTC.

The chain combines TRBV6-8 with TRBJ1-6, with D maybe TRBD1 (6 bases). V was shortened by 5 bases and J by 10 bases, with 18 bases between the two germline ends. CDR1 MNHGY and CDR2 SAAAGT come from the germline V gene. The CDR3 is made up of 15 amino acids. CDR3 DNA: TGTGCCAGCAGTCCTATGGCAGGGGTGAGGTCACCCCTCCACTTT. This sequence encodes CASSPMAGVRSPLHF.

Judged by abundance, this clone is medium-sized. The chain is built from TRBV9 and TRBJ2-2, with 11 bases matching TRBD1. CDR1 SGDLS and CDR2 YYNGEE come from the germline V gene. The trim removed 4 bases at V and 6 bases at J, leaving 5 bases unmatched. The CDR3 has 15 residues. The CDR3 reads CASSPRTGGPGELFF. Written as DNA, the CDR3 is TGTGCCAGCAGCCCACGGACAGGGGGCCCCGGGGAGCTGTTTTTT.

V usage is TRBV11-3 and J usage is TRBJ2-4; TRBD1 agrees at 8 bases. After removal of 5 bases from V and 6 bases from J, the junction contained 6 bases not matched to a gene. The germline V gene has CDR1 SGHNT and CDR2 YENEEA. The CDR3 runs 14 residues. The CDR3 is CASSRQGSTNIQYF. CDR3 bases: TGTGCCAGCAGCCGACAGGGGTCAACAAACATTCAGTACTTC.

This clone was detected only a few times. This chain links TRBV11-3 with TRBJ1-2, with D possibly being TRBD1 (5 bases). V gave up 3 bases and J gave up 2 bases, with 10 bases separating them. This CDR3 contains 14 residues. Germline CDR1 reads SGHNT; CDR2 reads YENEEA. CDR3: CASSLPGRNYGYTF. CDR3 nucleotides: TGTGCCAGCAGCTTGCCGGGACGGAACTATGGCTACACCTTC. Full variable domain (rest looked up from reference TRBV11-3 and TRBJ1-2): EAGVVQSPRYKIIEKKQPVAFWCNPISGHNTLYWYLQNLGQGPELLIRYENEEAVDDSQLPKDRFSAERLKGVDSTLKIQPAELGDSAVYLCASSLPGRNYGYTFGSGTRLTVV.

The chain has TRBV11-3 and TRBJ2-7; weak D call: TRBD2 (7 bases). Per germline, CDR1 SGHNT and CDR2 YENEEA. The CDR3 is 15 residues long. V was shortened by 5 bases and J by 0 bases, with 14 bases between the two germline ends. In nucleotides, the CDR3 is TGTGCCAGCAGCCTGAGGGGGGGAAGCTCCTACGAGCAGTACGTC. It codes for CASSLRGGSSYEQYV.

The chain uses TRBV11-3 and TRBJ1-1; TRBD1 agrees at 9 bases. V shed 5 bases and J 4 bases; nucleotides not matched to a gene: 5. CDR1 and CDR2 (germline): SGHNT, YENEEA. This CDR3 contains 14 residues. CDR3 amino acids: CASSPGQGFTEAFF. The CDR3 region has the DNA TGTGCCAGCAGCCCCGGACAGGGGTTCACTGAAGCTTTCTTT.

This rearrangement joins TRBV19 to TRBJ2-3; no firm D call. The CDR3 consists of 14 residues. Germline CDR1 and CDR2: LNHDA and SQIVND (reference sequence). Trimming pared 1 base from V and 2 bases from J, leaving 7 bases between. The CDR3: CASSIVGLTDTQYF. As DNA, the CDR3 is TGTGCCAGTAGTATAGTAGGCCTCACAGATACGCAGTATTTT.

The chain joins TRBV5-1 to TRBJ2-5; D remains unclear. The V end lost 0 bases, the J end lost 5 bases, and 14 bases lay between the germline ends. Germline V gene data show CDR1 as SGHRS and CDR2 as YFSETQ. CDR3 length: 15 amino acids. CDR3 protein: CASSLEGLTRETQYF. The CDR3 nucleotides read TGCGCCAGCAGCTTGGAAGGCCTGACGAGGGAGACCCAGTACTTC.

This clone ranks as medium-sized. V and J are TRBV9 and TRBJ1-6; D is perhaps TRBD1 (5 bases). The CDR3 runs 15 residues. Germline V gene lookup returns CDR1 SGDLS and CDR2 YYNGEE. The V and J ends lost 5 bases and 6 bases respectively, with 15 bases between them. The CDR3 DNA sequence: TGTGCCAGCAGTGGCCCCGGGGGTGGTAATTCACCCCTCCACTTT. It translates to CASSGPGGGNSPLHF. Full variable domain (remainder filled in from reference TRBV9 and TRBJ1-6): DSGVTQTPKHLITATGQRVTLRCSPRSGDLSVYWYQQSLDQGLQFLIQYYNGEERAKGNILERFSAQQFPDLHSELNLSSLELGDSALYFCASSGPGGGNSPLHFGNGTRLTVT.

The chain uses TRBV11-3 and TRBJ2-3; D remains unclear. This CDR3 is built from 16 residues. CDR1 is SGHNT, CDR2 YENEEA, per germline. V was trimmed by 3 bases and J by 4 bases, leaving 17 bases between them. The CDR3 loop is CASSLGAGLRSDTQYF. The CDR3 nucleotides read TGTGCCAGCAGCTTGGGCGCCGGATTACGCTCAGATACGCAGTATTTT.

The rearrangement links TRBV18 to TRBJ1-2; 8 positions agree with TRBD1. Losses at the gene ends were 3 bases for V and 7 bases for J; bases not matched to a gene: 7. The CDR3 spans 14 residues. Germline loops: CDR1 KGHSH, CDR2 LQKENI. Written as DNA, the CDR3 is TGTGCCAGCTCACCCGGGACAGGTCTTCCTGGCTACACCTTC. It yields the protein CASSPGTGLPGYTF.

This clone has more than one count but fewer than ten. The V call is TRBV30, the J call TRBJ1-6; D unclear. V was clipped by 2 bases and J by 2 bases, with 13 bases between them. Germline CDR1 is GTSNPN and CDR2 is SVGIG (reference sequence). The CDR3 runs 16 residues. DNA for the CDR3: TGTGCCTGGAGTCCCCCCCCCGGGACCTATAATTCACCCCTCCACTTT. Its protein product is CAWSPPPGTYNSPLHF.

The rearrangement joins TRBV6-8 to TRBJ2-5, with 8 bases aligning to TRBD2. Trimming cost V 2 bases and J 2 bases; bases outside gene matches: 4. This CDR3 spans 15 amino acids. The germline CDR1 and CDR2 sequences are MNHGY and SAAAGT. Written as DNA, the CDR3 is TGTGCCAGCAGTTACATGCGGGGGGAACAAGAGACCCAGTACTTC. Protein: CASSYMRGEQETQYF.

There are a few counts of this clone. J is TRBJ1-2 and V is TRBV11-3, with D perhaps matching TRBD1 (5 bases). The germline V and J ends were trimmed by 5 bases and 4 bases, with 14 bases remaining between them. Germline lookup yields CDR1 SGHNT and CDR2 YENEEA. This CDR3 comprises 14 residues. CDR3 loop: CASSPRSQGYGYTF. Here the CDR3 DNA reads TGTGCCAGCAGCCCACGCTCCCAGGGCTATGGCTACACCTTC.

This rearrangement joins TRBV6-8 to TRBJ2-5; TRBD1 might be the D (5 bases). V was clipped by 5 bases and J by 1 base, with 11 bases between them. The CDR3 extends over 14 amino acids. CDR1 is MNHGY, CDR2 SAAAGT, per germline. In DNA form, the CDR3 reads TGTGCCAGCAGTGACCTCAGGGCCCAAGAGACCCAGTACTTC. It codes for CASSDLRAQETQYF.

This clone came up a few times. V is TRBV6-8 and J is TRBJ2-7; D is perhaps TRBD1 (6 bases). Germline-derived CDR1 and CDR2 are MNHGY and SAAAGT. Trimming removed 0 bases at V and 2 bases at J, with 8 bases between. The CDR3 runs 14 residues. CDR3 protein: CASSYSGHTYEQYF. The CDR3 coding sequence is TGTGCCAGCAGTTACTCGGGACATACCTACGAGCAGTACTTC.

There are a few counts of this clone. The V and J genes are TRBV9 and TRBJ2-7, with 7 bases matching TRBD1. The CDR3 length is 14 residues. Germline V CDR1 and CDR2: SGDLS, YYNGEE. Germline trimming cut 3 bases from V and 2 bases from J; bases unmatched to any gene: 5. CDR3 nucleotides: TGTGCCAGCAGCGCCGGACAGGCGACCTACGAGCAGTACTTC. Amino acids: CASSAGQATYEQYF. The full variable domain, in which reference TRBV9 and TRBJ2-7 provide the parts outside the CDR3, is DSGVTQTPKHLITATGQRVTLRCSPRSGDLSVYWYQQSLDQGLQFLIQYYNGEERAKGNILERFSAQQFPDLHSELNLSSLELGDSALYFCASSAGQATYEQYFGPGTRLTVT.

This clone came up a few times. The V call is TRBV19, the J call TRBJ2-7; 11 bases align to TRBD1. V trimming: 1 base; J trimming: 3 bases; junction bases outside the gene matches: 2. This CDR3 contains 15 residues. Germline V gives CDR1 LNHDA, CDR2 SQIVND (reference sequence). This CDR3 reads CASSIAGTGGYEQYF. For the CDR3, the DNA is TGTGCCAGTAGTATAGCCGGGACAGGGGGCTACGAGCAGTACTTC. Full variable domain (remainder filled in from reference TRBV19 and TRBJ2-7): DGGITQSPKYLFRKEGQNVTLSCEQNLNHDAMYWYRQDPGQGLRLIYYSQIVNDFQKGDIAEGYSVSREKKESFPLTVTSAQKNPTAFYLCASSIAGTGGYEQYFGPGTRLTVT.

This rearrangement joins TRBV6-8 to TRBJ1-1; TRBD1 matches at 8 bases. The CDR3 has 13 amino acids. Trimming took 8 bases from V and 4 from J; bases not matched to a gene: 6. From germline, CDR1 is MNHGY and CDR2 SAAAGT. This CDR3 is CASATGGATEAFF. Here the CDR3 DNA reads TGTGCCAGCGCCACAGGGGGGGCCACTGAAGCTTTCTTT.